This T cell receptor beta chain was recorded in a study of immune cell composition in non-small cell lung cancer. Overall study: Tumours were mainly lung adenocarcinoma or squamous cell carcinoma. Whole-study findings and limits: Squamous carcinomas (roughly 80%) more often had tumour-associated clones >0.5% than adenocarcinomas (around 35%).

About this clone itself: Its antigen is not known.

The assay was immunoSEQ multiplex PCR, and TCRdb's table has in-frame clones only and misses some. The table records approximately 4,800 clones, roughly 70% of them present only once. Sequencing used lung tumor tissue. The source of this sequence is a human donor with non-small cell lung cancer.

CDR3 loop: CASSRDRGFTEAFF. The CDR3 DNA sequence: TGTGCCAGCAGCCGGGACAGGGGCTTCACTGAAGCTTTCTTT. V gene TRBV11-2 combines with J gene TRBJ1-1; TRBD1 matches at 10 bases. Trimming at V came to 5 bases and at J to 4 bases, leaving 4 bases not matched to a gene. Germline loops: CDR1 SGHAT, CDR2 FQNNGV. The CDR3 is 14 residues long. The variable domain in full, completed from reference TRBV11-2 and TRBJ1-1, reads EAGVAQSPRYKIIEKRQSVAFWCNPISGHATLYWYQQILGQGPKLLIQFQNNGVVDDSQLPKDRFSAERLKGVDSTLKIQPAKLEDSAVYLCASSRDRGFTEAFFGQGTRLTVV.